The T cell receptor (beta chain) described here comes from a study of kidney transplant recipient with SARS-CoV-2 infection. This clonotype has at least ten counts. TCRdb itself ran the reads through MiXCR, one entry per CDR3 protein. The table records 200,000 to 300,000 distinct CDR3 sequences, 29% of them present only once. Trimming removed 4 bases from V and 4 bases from J, with 22 bases in between. There are 17 residues in the CDR3. Looked up from germline, CDR1 is SGHNT and CDR2 is YENEEA. The rearrangement links TRBV11-3 to TRBJ1-2; D remains unclear. The input for sequencing was a blood sample, taken at baseline and on day 111 from a kidney transplant recipient. This receptor was taken from a young adult male patient who had COVID-19 and was a kidney transplant recipient. A share of the T cells may be of graft donor origin. The CDR3 DNA reads as TGTGCCAGCAGCTCACTTGCCGATCTCGGAAAGACCTATGGCTACACCTTC. It yields the protein CASSSLADLGKTYGYTF.